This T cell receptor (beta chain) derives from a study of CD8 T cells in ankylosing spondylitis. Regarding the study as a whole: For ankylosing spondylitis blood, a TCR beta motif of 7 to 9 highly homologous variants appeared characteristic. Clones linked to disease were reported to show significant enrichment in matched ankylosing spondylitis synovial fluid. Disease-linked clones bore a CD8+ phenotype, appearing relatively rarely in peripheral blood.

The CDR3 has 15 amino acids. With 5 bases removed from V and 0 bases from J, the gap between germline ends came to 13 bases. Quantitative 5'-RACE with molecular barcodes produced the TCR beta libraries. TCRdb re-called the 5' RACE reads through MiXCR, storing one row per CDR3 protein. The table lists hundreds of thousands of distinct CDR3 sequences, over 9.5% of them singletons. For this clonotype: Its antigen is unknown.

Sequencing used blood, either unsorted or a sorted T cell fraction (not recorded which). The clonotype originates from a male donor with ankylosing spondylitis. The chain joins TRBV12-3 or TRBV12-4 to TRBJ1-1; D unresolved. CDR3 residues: CASSPRGGMNTEAFF. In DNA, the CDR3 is TGTGCCAGCAGTCCCCGCGGAGGGATGAACACTGAAGCTTTCTTT.